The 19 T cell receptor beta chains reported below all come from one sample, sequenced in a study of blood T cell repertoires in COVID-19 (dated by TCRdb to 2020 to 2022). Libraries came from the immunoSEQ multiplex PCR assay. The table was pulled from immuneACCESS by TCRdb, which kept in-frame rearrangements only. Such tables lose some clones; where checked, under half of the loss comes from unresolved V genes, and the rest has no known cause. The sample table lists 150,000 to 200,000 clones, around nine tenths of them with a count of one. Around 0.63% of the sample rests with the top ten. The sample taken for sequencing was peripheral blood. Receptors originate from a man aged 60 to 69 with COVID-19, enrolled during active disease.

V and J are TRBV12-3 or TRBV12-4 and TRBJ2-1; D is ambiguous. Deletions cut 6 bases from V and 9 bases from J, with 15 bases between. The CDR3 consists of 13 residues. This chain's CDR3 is CASSPAPGGEQFF. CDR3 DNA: TGTGCCAGCAGCCCAGCGCCGGGTGGTGAGCAGTTCTTC.

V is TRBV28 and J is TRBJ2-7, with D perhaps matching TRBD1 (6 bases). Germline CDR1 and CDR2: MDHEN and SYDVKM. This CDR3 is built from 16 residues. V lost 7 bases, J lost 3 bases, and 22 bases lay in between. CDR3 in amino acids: CASTTLGGDRDYEQYF. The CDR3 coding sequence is TGTGCCAGCACCACACTAGGGGGTGACCGGGACTACGAGCAGTACTTC.

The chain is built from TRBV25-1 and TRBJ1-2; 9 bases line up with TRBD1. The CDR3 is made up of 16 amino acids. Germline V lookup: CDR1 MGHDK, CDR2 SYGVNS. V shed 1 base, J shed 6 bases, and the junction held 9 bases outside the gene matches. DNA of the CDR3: TGTGCCAGCAGTGAATCTAATCGGGACAGGGACCATGGCTACACCTTC. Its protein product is CASSESNRDRDHGYTF.

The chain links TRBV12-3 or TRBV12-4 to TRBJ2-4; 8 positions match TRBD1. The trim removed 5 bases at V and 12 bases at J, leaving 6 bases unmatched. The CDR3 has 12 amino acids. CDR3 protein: CASSRGQDSQYF. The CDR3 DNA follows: TGTGCCAGCAGTAGGGGACAGGATAGTCAGTACTTC.

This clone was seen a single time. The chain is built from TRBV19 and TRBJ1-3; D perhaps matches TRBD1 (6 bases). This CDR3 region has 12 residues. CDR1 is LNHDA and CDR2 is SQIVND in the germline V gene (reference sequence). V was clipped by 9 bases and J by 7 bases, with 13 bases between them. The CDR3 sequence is CASSGQSNTIYF. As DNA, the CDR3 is TGTGCCAGCTCTGGACAGAGCAACACCATATATTTT.

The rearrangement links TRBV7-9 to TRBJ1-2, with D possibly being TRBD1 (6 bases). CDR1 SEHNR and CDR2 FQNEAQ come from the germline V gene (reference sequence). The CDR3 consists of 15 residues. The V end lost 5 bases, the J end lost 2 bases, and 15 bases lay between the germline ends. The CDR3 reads CASSPQGRRNYGYTF. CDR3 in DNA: TGTGCCAGCAGCCCACAGGGCCGGCGCAACTATGGCTACACCTTC.

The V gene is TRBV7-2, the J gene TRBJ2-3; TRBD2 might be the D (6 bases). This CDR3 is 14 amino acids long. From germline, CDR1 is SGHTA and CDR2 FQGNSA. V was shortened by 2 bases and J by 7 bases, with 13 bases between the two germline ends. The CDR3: CASSLTVAAHTQYF. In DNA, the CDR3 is TGTGCCAGCAGCTTAACGGTAGCGGCACATACGCAGTATTTT. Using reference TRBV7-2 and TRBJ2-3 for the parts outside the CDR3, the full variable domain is GAGVSQSPSNKVTEKGKDVELRCDPISGHTALYWYRQSLGQGLEFLIYFQGNSAPDKSGLPSDRFSAERTGGSVSTLTIQRTQQEDSAVYLCASSLTVAAHTQYFGPGTRLTVL.

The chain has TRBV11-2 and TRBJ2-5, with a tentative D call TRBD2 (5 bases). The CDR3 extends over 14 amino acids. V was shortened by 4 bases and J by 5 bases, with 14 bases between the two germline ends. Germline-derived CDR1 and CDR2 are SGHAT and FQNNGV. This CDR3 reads CASSSRGGGETQYF. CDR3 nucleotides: TGTGCCAGCAGCTCTCGAGGAGGCGGGGAGACCCAGTACTTC. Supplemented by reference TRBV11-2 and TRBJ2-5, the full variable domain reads EAGVAQSPRYKIIEKRQSVAFWCNPISGHATLYWYQQILGQGPKLLIQFQNNGVVDDSQLPKDRFSAERLKGVDSTLKIQPAKLEDSAVYLCASSSRGGGETQYFGPGTRLLVL.

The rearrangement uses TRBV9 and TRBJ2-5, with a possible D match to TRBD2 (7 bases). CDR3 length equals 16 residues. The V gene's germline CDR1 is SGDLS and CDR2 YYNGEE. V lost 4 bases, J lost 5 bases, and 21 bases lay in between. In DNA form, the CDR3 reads TGTGCCAGCAGCCCGAGGGGGGGAGCGATTGGTGAGACCCAGTACTTC. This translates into CASSPRGGAIGETQYF.

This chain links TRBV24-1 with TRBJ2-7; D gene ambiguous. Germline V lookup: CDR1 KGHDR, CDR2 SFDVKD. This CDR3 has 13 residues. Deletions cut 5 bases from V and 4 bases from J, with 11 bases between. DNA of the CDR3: TGTGCCACCAGTGGAGGCGGAACTTACGAGCAGTACTTC. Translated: CATSGGGTYEQYF.

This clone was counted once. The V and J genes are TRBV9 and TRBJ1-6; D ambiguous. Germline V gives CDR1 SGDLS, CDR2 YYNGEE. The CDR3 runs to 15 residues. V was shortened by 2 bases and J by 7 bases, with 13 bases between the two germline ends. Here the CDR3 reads CASSVSDWNNSPLHF. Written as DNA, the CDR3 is TGTGCCAGCAGCGTGTCGGACTGGAACAATTCACCCCTCCACTTT.

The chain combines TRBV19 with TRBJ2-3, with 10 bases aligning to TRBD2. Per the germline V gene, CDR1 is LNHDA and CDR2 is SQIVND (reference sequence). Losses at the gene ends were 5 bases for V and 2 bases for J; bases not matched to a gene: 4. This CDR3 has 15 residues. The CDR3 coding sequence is TGTGCCAGTAGTCCCCTAGCGGGAGCCACAGATACGCAGTATTTT. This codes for CASSPLAGATDTQYF. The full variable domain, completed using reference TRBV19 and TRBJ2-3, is DGGITQSPKYLFRKEGQNVTLSCEQNLNHDAMYWYRQDPGQGLRLIYYSQIVNDFQKGDIAEGYSVSREKKESFPLTVTSAQKNPTAFYLCASSPLAGATDTQYFGPGTRLTVL.

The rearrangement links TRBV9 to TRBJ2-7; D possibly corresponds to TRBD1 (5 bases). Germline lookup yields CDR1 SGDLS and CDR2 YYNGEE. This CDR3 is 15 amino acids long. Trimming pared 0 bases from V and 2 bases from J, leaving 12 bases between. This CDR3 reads CASSVATGSTYEQYF. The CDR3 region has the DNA TGTGCCAGCAGCGTAGCTACAGGTTCCACCTACGAGCAGTACTTC.

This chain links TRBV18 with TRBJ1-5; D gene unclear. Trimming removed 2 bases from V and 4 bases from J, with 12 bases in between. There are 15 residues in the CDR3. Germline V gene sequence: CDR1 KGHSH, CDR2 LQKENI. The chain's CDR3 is CASSPEGTRNQPQHF. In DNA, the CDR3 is TGTGCCAGCTCACCAGAGGGTACGAGAAATCAGCCCCAGCATTTT.

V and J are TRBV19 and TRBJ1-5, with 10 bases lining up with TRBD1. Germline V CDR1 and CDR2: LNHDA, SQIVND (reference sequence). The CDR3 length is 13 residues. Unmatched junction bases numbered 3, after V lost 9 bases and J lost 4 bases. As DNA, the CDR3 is TGTGCCAGCCGGGACAGGGGTAATCAGCCCCAGCATTTT. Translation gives CASRDRGNQPQHF.

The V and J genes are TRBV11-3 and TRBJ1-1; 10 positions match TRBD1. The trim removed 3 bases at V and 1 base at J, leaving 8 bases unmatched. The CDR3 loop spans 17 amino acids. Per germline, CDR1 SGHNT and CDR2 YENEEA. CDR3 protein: CASSFSRDRGWNTEAFF. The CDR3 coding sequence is TGTGCCAGCAGCTTTTCTAGGGACAGGGGATGGAACACTGAAGCTTTCTTT.

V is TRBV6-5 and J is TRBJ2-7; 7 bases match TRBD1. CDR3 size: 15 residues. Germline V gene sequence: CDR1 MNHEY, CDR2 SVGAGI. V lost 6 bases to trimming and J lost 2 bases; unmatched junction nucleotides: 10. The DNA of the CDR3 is TGTGCCAGCAGCGGATCGACAGGGCCCGCCTACGAGCAGTACTTC. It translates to CASSGSTGPAYEQYF.

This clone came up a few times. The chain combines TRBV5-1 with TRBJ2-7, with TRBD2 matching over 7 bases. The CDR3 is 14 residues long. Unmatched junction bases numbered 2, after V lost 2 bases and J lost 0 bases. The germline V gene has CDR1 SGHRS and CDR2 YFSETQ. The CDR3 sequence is CASSFGGSSYEQYF. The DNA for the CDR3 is TGCGCCAGCAGCTTCGGGGGGAGCTCCTACGAGCAGTACTTC.

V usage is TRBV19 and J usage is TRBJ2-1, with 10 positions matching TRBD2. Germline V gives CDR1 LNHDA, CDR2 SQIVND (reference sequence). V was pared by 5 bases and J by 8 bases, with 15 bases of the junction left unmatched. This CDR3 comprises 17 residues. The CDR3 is CASSAFLLAGRGDEQFF. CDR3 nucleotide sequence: TGTGCCAGTAGTGCCTTCCTACTAGCGGGGAGGGGGGATGAGCAGTTCTTC.